Shown below are 26 T cell receptor beta chains from a single sample sequenced in a study of cytotoxic CD8 clonotypes in ibrutinib-treated CLL. Libraries were prepared by immunoSEQ multiplex PCR; TCRdb keeps only in-frame clonotypes and omits some of them. The sample lists about 300,000 clones, less than 85% occurring once. Here the sequenced sample was PBMCs, taken at disease progression, from a patient treated with ibrutinib. The receptors shown here come from a human donor with chronic lymphocytic leukemia.

This clone was detected a few times. The chain uses TRBV5-6 and TRBJ2-7, with D perhaps assigned TRBD1 or TRBD2 (5 bases each). Germline assignment: CDR1 SGHDT and CDR2 YYEEEE. V lost 4 bases, J lost 3 bases, and 14 bases lay in between. CDR3 size: 14 residues. CDR3 in amino acids: CASSGRWDLYEQYF. CDR3 coding DNA: TGTGCCAGCAGCGGAAGGTGGGACCTCTACGAGCAGTACTTC.

The V gene is TRBV29-1, the J gene TRBJ2-1; 10 nucleotides match TRBD2. The V gene's germline CDR1 is SQVTM and CDR2 ANQGSEA. The trim removed 6 bases at V and 7 bases at J, leaving 12 bases unmatched. The CDR3 is 15 amino acids. CDR3 sequence: CSVELLAGLGNEQFF. CDR3 in DNA: TGCAGCGTCGAACTACTAGCGGGATTAGGTAATGAGCAGTTCTTC.

J is TRBJ2-2 and V is TRBV6-5; D possibly matches TRBD1 or TRBD2 (5 bases each). The CDR3 consists of 16 residues. V was pared by 4 bases and J by 3 bases, with 15 bases between. In germline, CDR1 is MNHEY, CDR2 SVGAGI. This chain's CDR3 is CASSSRGTGHTGELFF. The CDR3 DNA sequence: TGTGCCAGCAGTTCCAGAGGGACGGGACACACCGGGGAGCTGTTTTTT.

The genes are TRBV9 and TRBJ2-1, with D possibly TRBD1 on 6 matching bases. Germline lookup yields CDR1 SGDLS and CDR2 YYNGEE. The CDR3 spans 13 residues. Between the trimmed V and J ends, which lost 5 bases and 12 bases, there was a span of 18 bases. CDR3 in DNA: TGTGCCAGCAGTCGGACAGAAGCGAAGGGGCAGTTCTTC. This codes for CASSRTEAKGQFF.

DNA for the CDR3: TGCGCCAGCAGCCCAGGGGTGACGGAGACCCAGTACTTC. Translation gives CASSPGVTETQYF. The chain links TRBV5-1 to TRBJ2-5, with D tentatively TRBD1 (6 bases). This CDR3 region has 13 residues. CDR1 and CDR2 from the germline V gene are SGHRS and YFSETQ. Trimming cost V 4 bases and J 5 bases, with 12 bases left between them.

This rearrangement joins TRBV7-9 to TRBJ2-1; 9 positions match TRBD2. Trimming cost V 5 bases and J 6 bases; bases outside gene matches: 5. There are 14 residues in the CDR3. CDR1 is SEHNR and CDR2 is FQNEAQ in the germline V gene (reference sequence). The CDR3 DNA sequence: TGTGCCAGCAGCCGGGGACTAGCCGTCAATGAGCAGTTCTTC. Amino acids: CASSRGLAVNEQFF. Based on the CDR3 plus reference TRBV7-9 and TRBJ2-1, the full variable domain is DTGVSQNPRHKITKRGQNVTFRCDPISEHNRLYWYRQTLGQGPEFLTYFQNEAQLEKSRLLSDRFSAERPKGSFSTLEIQRTEQGDSAMYLCASSRGLAVNEQFFGPGTRLTVL.

J is TRBJ2-6 and V is TRBV9; D is perhaps TRBD1 (6 bases). Germline lookup yields CDR1 SGDLS and CDR2 YYNGEE. This CDR3 contains 15 residues. The V gene lost 4 bases and the J gene lost 2 bases, with 10 bases spanning the gap. CDR3 DNA sequence: TGTGCCAGCAGCTGTAGGGGGACTGGGGCCAACGTCCTGACTTTC. As protein: CASSCRGTGANVLTF. Together with reference TRBV9 and TRBJ2-6, the CDR3 gives the full variable domain: DSGVTQTPKHLITATGQRVTLRCSPRSGDLSVYWYQQSLDQGLQFLIQYYNGEERAKGNILERFSAQQFPDLHSELNLSSLELGDSALYFCASSCRGTGANVLTFGAGSRLTVL.

This clone has just a few counts. The CDR3 is CASSLLERETQYF. CDR3 DNA: TGTGCCAGCAGCTTACTAGAACGAGAGACCCAGTACTTC. The chain employs TRBV7-9 and TRBJ2-5, with D hard to call. CDR1 is SEHNR and CDR2 is FQNEAQ in the germline V gene (reference sequence). The V gene lost 2 bases and the J gene lost 4 bases, with 8 bases spanning the gap. The CDR3 has 13 amino acids. Full variable domain (missing parts from reference TRBV7-9 and TRBJ2-5): DTGVSQNPRHKITKRGQNVTFRCDPISEHNRLYWYRQTLGQGPEFLTYFQNEAQLEKSRLLSDRFSAERPKGSFSTLEIQRTEQGDSAMYLCASSLLERETQYFGPGTRLLVL.

The table lists this clone with a few counts. This sequence joins TRBV10-3 and TRBJ1-3; maybe TRBD1 (6 bases). CDR1 ENHRY and CDR2 SYGVKD come from the germline V gene. The length of the CDR3 is 14 residues. Trimming took off 5 bases at V and 4 bases at J, with 12 bases between the two ends. In DNA form, the CDR3 reads TGTGCCATCAGTATAGGAGACAGGGGAAACACCATATATTTT. It encodes CAISIGDRGNTIYF.

V gene TRBV7-2 combines with J gene TRBJ2-3; 9 bases line up with TRBD1. V shed 2 bases and J 6 bases; nucleotides not matched to a gene: 12. The CDR3 has 17 amino acids. CDR1 and CDR2 (germline): SGHTA, FQGNSA. The CDR3 DNA reads as TGTGCCAGCAGCTTATGGGTCGGGACAGGGTCAGCGGATACGCAGTATTTT. Translating it yields CASSLWVGTGSADTQYF.

The chain recombines TRBV9 with TRBJ2-7; TRBD1 matches at 9 bases. The CDR3 has 13 residues. J gave up 3 bases and V 4 bases, and 2 bases lay outside the gene matches. Germline-derived CDR1 and CDR2 are SGDLS and YYNGEE. The CDR3 DNA is TGTGCCAGCAGCCGGACAGGGGACTACGAGCAGTACTTC. Translation: CASSRTGDYEQYF.

The CDR3 here is CASSVVPSGIFADLYGYTF. In nucleotides, the CDR3 is TGTGCCAGCAGCGTAGTCCCTAGCGGAATCTTTGCCGACCTCTATGGCTACACCTTC. This chain links TRBV9 with TRBJ1-2; no definite D call. The CDR3 consists of 19 residues. The V and J ends lost 0 bases and 4 bases respectively, with 25 bases between them. CDR1 and CDR2 (germline): SGDLS, YYNGEE.

This clone turned up a few times. The CDR3 DNA reads as TGTGCCACCACTACACGACTAGCGGGGGGGAGCACAGATACGCAGTATTTT. This encodes CATTTRLAGGSTDTQYF. This chain connects TRBV15 to TRBJ2-3; 14 bases are shared with TRBD2. Germline V gene data show CDR1 as LNHNV and CDR2 as YYDKDF (reference sequence). This CDR3 spans 17 amino acids. The V and J ends lost 7 bases and 0 bases, in that order; junction bases with no gene match: 6. Variable domain in full (rest from reference TRBV15 and TRBJ2-3): DAMVIQNPRYQVTQFGKPVTLSCSQTLNHNVMYWYQQKSSQAPKLLFHYYDKDFNNEADTPDNFQSRRPNTSFCFLDIRSPGLGDTAMYLCATTTRLAGGSTDTQYFGPGTRLTVL.

This clone was recorded a few times. Additional DNA sequences in this sample encode the identical CDR3. V is TRBV15 and J is TRBJ2-7; D is uncertain. V was pared by 0 bases and J by 4 bases, with 4 bases between. This CDR3 has 12 amino acids. The V gene's germline CDR1 is LNHNV and CDR2 YYDKDF (reference sequence). CDR3 sequence: CATSRDGYEQYF. CDR3 coding DNA: TGTGCCACCAGCAGAGATGGTTACGAGCAGTACTTC.

The V gene is TRBV19, the J gene TRBJ2-3; TRBD2 matches 7 bases. V lost 5 bases and J lost 3; bases outside the gene matches: 5. Germline CDR1 reads LNHDA; CDR2 reads SQIVND (reference sequence). The CDR3 runs to 14 residues. The CDR3 sequence: CASSPRGRTDTQYF. CDR3 nucleotides: TGTGCCAGTAGTCCGCGGGGGAGAACAGATACGCAGTATTTT.

The rearrangement joins TRBV10-3 to TRBJ2-3; D possibly matches TRBD1 or TRBD2 (5 bases each). V was clipped by 6 bases and J by 2 bases, with 15 bases between them. The length of the CDR3 is 15 residues. Germline V gene sequence: CDR1 ENHRY, CDR2 SYGVKD. Here the CDR3 DNA reads TGTGCCATCAGAACAGGTGGGAGCGCCACAGATACGCAGTATTTT. Translating it yields CAIRTGGSATDTQYF.

The chain joins TRBV10-2 to TRBJ2-1; the match to TRBD2 covers 8 bases. This CDR3 has 17 amino acids. Germline CDR1 reads WSHSY; CDR2 reads SAAADI. The V segment lost 4 bases and the J segment 2 bases; nucleotides outside the gene matches: 10. CDR3 region: CASSAIAGNPPYNEQFF. CDR3 DNA: TGCGCCAGCAGTGCTATAGCGGGAAATCCCCCCTACAATGAGCAGTTCTTC.

The chain combines TRBV5-4 with TRBJ2-3, with TRBD2 matching 7 bases. The trim removed 2 bases at V and 1 base at J, leaving 7 bases unmatched. Germline V CDR1 and CDR2: SGHNT, YYREEE (reference sequence). There are 16 residues in the CDR3. CDR3 residues: CASSFPRSGGTDTQYF. The CDR3 nucleotides are TGTGCCAGCAGCTTCCCGAGGAGCGGGGGCACAGATACGCAGTATTTT.

This clone was observed a single time. The chain carries TRBV29-1 and TRBJ2-3; a weak D match, TRBD2 (6 bases). The CDR3 length is 15 residues. Deletions cut 4 bases from V and 0 bases from J, with 14 bases between. Germline CDR1 SQVTM, CDR2 ANQGSEA. This chain's CDR3 is CSVGRRGWSTDTQYF. CDR3 in DNA: TGCAGCGTTGGGAGGAGGGGTTGGAGCACAGATACGCAGTATTTT.

The chain joins TRBV4-1 to TRBJ2-5, with TRBD2 identical over 9 bases. This CDR3 has 16 residues. V was clipped by 2 bases and J by 1 base; unmatched bases: 5. Germline values: CDR1 MGHRA, CDR2 YSYEKL. The CDR3 loop is CASSQPLAGLQETQYF. For the CDR3, the DNA is TGCGCCAGCAGCCAACCCCTAGCGGGGCTCCAAGAGACCCAGTACTTC.

This clone occurred once. The rearrangement joins TRBV7-3 to TRBJ2-3; 11 bases match TRBD2. Germline V gene sequence: CDR1 SGHTA, CDR2 FQGTGA. After removal of 2 bases from V and 3 bases from J, the junction contained 16 bases not matched to a gene. This CDR3 is built from 20 residues. CDR3 DNA: TGTGCCAGCAGCTTACGGGTACTAGCGGGGGCCCCGGGGAGGACAGATACGCAGTATTTT. It encodes CASSLRVLAGAPGRTDTQYF. Complete variable domain (other parts from reference TRBV7-3 and TRBJ2-3): GAGVSQTPSNKVTEKGKYVELRCDPISGHTALYWYRQSLGQGPEFLIYFQGTGAADDSGLPNDRFFAVRPEGSVSTLKIQRTERGDSAVYLCASSLRVLAGAPGRTDTQYFGPGTRLTVL.

This clone was counted only a few times. The chain has TRBV27 and TRBJ2-1; no clear D gene. Germline V CDR1 and CDR2: MNHEY, SMNVEV (reference sequence). CDR3 size: 13 residues. The germline V and J ends were trimmed by 0 bases and 2 bases, with 2 bases remaining between them. The CDR3 coding sequence is TGTGCCAGCAGTTTATCAGCCTACAATGAGCAGTTCTTC. Encoded protein: CASSLSAYNEQFF.

The J gene is TRBJ1-4, the V gene TRBV7-9; TRBD1 is a possible D gene (5 bases). Per germline, CDR1 SEHNR and CDR2 FQNEAQ (reference sequence). Trimming shortened V by 3 bases and J by 3 bases, and 8 bases separated the two germline ends. The CDR3 covers 14 residues. The CDR3 loop is CASSFGGSNEKLFF. The CDR3 DNA reads as TGTGCCAGCAGCTTCGGGGGGTCTAATGAAAAACTGTTTTTT.

In DNA form, the CDR3 reads TGCGCCAGCAGCCAAGTGGGCTCGACAGGGCGGTACTTC. Translating it yields CASSQVGSTGRYF. This chain links TRBV4-1 with TRBJ2-7; 7 bases line up with TRBD1. CDR1 and CDR2 (germline): MGHRA, YSYEKL. Trimming cost V 1 base and J 12 bases; bases outside gene matches: 9. The CDR3 sequence is 13 residues long.

This chain uses TRBV2 with TRBJ2-3; TRBD1 or TRBD2 may be the D gene (5 bases each). Germline V CDR1 and CDR2: SNHLY, FYNNEI. With 10 bases removed from V and 2 bases from J, the gap between germline ends came to 13 bases. This CDR3 region has 13 residues. The CDR3 is CATRRGVTDTQYF. The DNA of the CDR3 is TGTGCCACCAGGCGAGGGGTCACAGATACGCAGTATTTT.

V is TRBV13 and J is TRBJ2-7, with D perhaps matching TRBD2 (6 bases). The germline V gene encodes CDR1 PRHDT and CDR2 FYEKMQ (reference sequence). This CDR3 spans 11 amino acids. V was clipped by 3 bases and J by 7 bases, with 7 bases between them. The CDR3 sequence: CASSLAGEQYF. The DNA of the CDR3 is TGTGCCAGCAGCTTGGCGGGGGAGCAGTACTTC.